This T cell receptor beta chain derives from a study of blood T cell repertoires in COVID-19 (dated by TCRdb to 2018 to 2020). As for the study more broadly: Samples covering the acute and convalescent phases of COVID-19 were provided by collaborators in the United States, Italy and Spain. The material from the prospective study consisted of cDNA or gDNA derived from T cells, B-cell-depleted T cells, or PBMCs. Subjects who had been exposed to COVID-19, were actively infected with it, or had recovered from it provided the deeply sampled blood TCRbeta repertoires that made up the dataset. The repertoires were released in a freely available public database intended as a resource for research on the immune response to SARS-CoV-2. The samples were drawn from two sources: the first 160 participants of the ongoing ImmuneRACE study, and 1,000 to 1,500 subjects contributed by 6 global collaborators. Nearly every sample came with metadata listing a de-identified subject ID, COVID-19 status, age in years and sex. HLA class I and class II types, where available, came from metadata supplied by the sample provider rather than from assay-based typing.

Cut back by 2 bases and 0 bases, the V and J ends lie 10 bases apart. The CDR3 sequence holds 15 residues, the cysteine and phenylalanine included. Just the 45-base CDR3 DNA is kept, in frame starting at base 1. CDR1 is given as MGHRA and CDR2 as YSYEKL, both from the germline V gene. About this clone itself: Its antigen specificity is not known. No much larger clone is present one base from it, and per-base qualities are unavailable.

TCRbeta CDR3 regions were amplified from genomic DNA using the immunoSEQ Assay, a bias-controlled multiplex PCR. The published analysis was carried out like this. The number of nucleated cells in each sample was estimated from the amplification of reference gene primers within the assay. Sequence reads were collapsed and filtered to measure the absolute abundance of every unique TCRbeta CDR3 rearrangement. For each sample, productive Simpson clonality was calculated by taking the square root of Simpson's diversity index across productive rearrangements. TCRdb provides this immuneACCESS table in a form limited to in-frame rearrangements. Some clones are lacking; in checked studies, under half of them reflect an unresolved V gene, and why the rest are absent is not known. The V and J calls and clone size were taken over from that table, and D and trimming were inferred from the DNA. Recorded for this sample are tens of thousands of clones; about nine tenths of them occurred a single time. The ten top clones hold about 8.1% of the sample.

Each collaborating institution followed its own protocols to collect whole blood in K2EDTA tubes. For TCRbeta analysis, collaborator samples were shipped as frozen whole blood, as isolated PBMCs, or as DNA extracted from either sample type. Overall results and qualifications from the work: The amount of clinical and demographic metadata varied by source and participant and was provided uncurated.

The sequence is built from TRBV4-1 and TRBJ2-5; possibly the D gene is TRBD2, per 5 matching bases. The specimen was peripheral blood. The TCR was taken from a human donor in a cohort sampled during active COVID-19. The CDR3 protein sequence reads: CASSQSGNHQETQYF. Here is the DNA: TGCGCCAGCAGCCAATCGGGGAATCACCAAGAGACCCAGTACTTC.